Each of the 30 T cell receptor beta chains below was sequenced from the same sample in a study of a mutant IDH1 vaccine in newly diagnosed glioma (dated by TCRdb to 2020 to 2023). No antigens are known for them. The library was produced with the immunoSEQ multiplex PCR assay. This is the immuneACCESS table as TCRdb keeps it, with only in-frame sequences that have V and J called. A part of the clones is gone; compared with another copy, unresolved V genes explain less than half, and the rest is unexplained. This sample lists some 42,000 clones; about 80% were detected once. The top ten hold 4% to 5.5% of the sample. The sample's time point, from its label and the paper: week 35, safety follow-up. Every vaccine dose consisted of 300 ug of a 20-mer mutant IDH1 peptide in Montanide, administered subcutaneously together with topical imiquimod. The sample in question was PBMCs, obtained from a glioma patient whose treatment included an IDH1 peptide vaccine. The receptors were gathered from a woman aged 50 to 60 with glioma.

The rearrangement links TRBV5-1 to TRBJ1-1; TRBD1 agrees at 9 bases. After removal of 4 bases from V and 3 bases from J, the junction contained 13 bases not matched to a gene. Germline V gene sequence: CDR1 SGHRS, CDR2 YFSETQ. The CDR3 totals 17 residues. CDR3 residues: CASSPSRLRTGDTEAFF. The DNA of the CDR3 is TGCGCCAGCAGCCCGTCGCGTTTGAGGACAGGGGACACTGAAGCTTTCTTT.

CDR3 sequence: CASSYQQGSNQPQHF. DNA of the CDR3: TGTGCCAGCAGTTATCAACAGGGGAGCAATCAGCCCCAGCATTTT. The chain is built from TRBV6-5 and TRBJ1-5, with 7 bases fitting TRBD1. There are 15 residues in the CDR3. The V gene's germline CDR1 is MNHEY and CDR2 SVGAGI. V shed 3 bases and J 1 base; nucleotides not matched to a gene: 3.

V is TRBV15 and J is TRBJ1-4; D uncertain. The germline V gene encodes CDR1 LNHNV and CDR2 YYDKDF (reference sequence). The ends were cut back, 3 bases at V and 3 bases at J, with 14 bases in the middle. The CDR3 spans 16 residues. The CDR3 here is CATSSPKEVPNEKLFF. The DNA of the CDR3 is TGTGCCACCAGCAGTCCCAAGGAGGTCCCTAATGAAAAACTGTTTTTT.

The chain carries TRBV19 and TRBJ2-7; D ambiguous. Trimming cost V 3 bases and J 9 bases, with 9 bases left between them. CDR3 size: 11 residues. CDR1 and CDR2 from the germline V gene are LNHDA and SQIVND (reference sequence). CDR3 residues: CASSISGWQYF. The DNA for the CDR3 is TGTGCCAGTAGTATCTCGGGTTGGCAGTACTTC.

Here the CDR3 reads CASSMGDNGNTIYF. The CDR3 bases are TGTGCCAGTAGTATGGGGGACAATGGAAACACCATATATTTT. This chain uses TRBV19 with TRBJ1-3, with D maybe TRBD1 (6 bases). Trimming pared 3 bases from V and 3 bases from J, leaving 9 bases between. The CDR3 length is 14 residues. The germline CDR1 and CDR2 sequences are LNHDA and SQIVND (reference sequence).

V gene TRBV2 combines with J gene TRBJ1-1; D perhaps matches TRBD1 (5 bases). V was cut by 3 bases and J by 1 base, with 12 bases left in between. Per the germline V gene, CDR1 is SNHLY and CDR2 is FYNNEI. The CDR3 covers 15 residues. The CDR3: CASSDLGGGNTEAFF. The CDR3 nucleotides are TGTGCCAGCAGTGATCTCGGGGGAGGGAACACTGAAGCTTTCTTT.

The V call is TRBV6-1, the J call TRBJ2-7, with 9 bases lining up with TRBD1. In germline, CDR1 is MNHNS, CDR2 SASEGT. Germline trimming cut 6 bases from V and 5 bases from J; bases unmatched to any gene: 8. The CDR3 is made up of 14 amino acids. CDR3 nucleotides: TGTGCCAGCAGAGCCGGGACAGGGACCGACGAGCAGTACTTC. Translating it yields CASRAGTGTDEQYF.

This rearrangement joins TRBV5-6 to TRBJ1-2, with D possibly TRBD1 on 5 matching bases. The CDR3 is 16 amino acids. Germline loops: CDR1 SGHDT, CDR2 YYEEEE. Trimming removed 5 bases at V and 2 bases at J, with 19 bases between. The CDR3 region is CASRTRGFGPNYGYTF. CDR3 coding DNA: TGTGCCAGCAGAACGCGGGGGTTCGGCCCGAACTATGGCTACACCTTC.

This chain connects TRBV7-7 to TRBJ2-5; D is uncertain. CDR1 SSHAT and CDR2 FNYEAQ come from the germline V gene (reference sequence). V lost 1 base and J 4 bases, leaving 10 bases between the germline ends. This CDR3 spans 14 amino acids. The chain's CDR3 is CASSLGPRTETQYF. The CDR3 DNA reads as TGTGCCAGCAGCTTAGGTCCTCGGACAGAGACCCAGTACTTC.

This chain links TRBV5-1 with TRBJ2-5, with D unresolved. Germline assignment: CDR1 SGHRS and CDR2 YFSETQ. Trimming took 0 bases from V and 1 from J, leaving 7 bases between them. The CDR3 spans 14 residues. The CDR3 loop is CASSLGRTQETQYF. CDR3 in DNA: TGCGCCAGCAGCTTGGGACGGACCCAAGAGACCCAGTACTTC.

V usage is TRBV9 and J usage is TRBJ1-1; 8 bases are a match to TRBD1. This CDR3 region has 14 residues. From germline, CDR1 is SGDLS and CDR2 YYNGEE. The V segment lost 3 bases and the J segment 4 bases; nucleotides outside the gene matches: 5. CDR3 residues: CASSEQQGGTEAFF. CDR3 coding DNA: TGTGCCAGCAGCGAACAACAGGGGGGCACTGAAGCTTTCTTT.

This clone turned up a few times. The V gene is TRBV18, the J gene TRBJ1-1; no clear D. The CDR3 is made up of 13 amino acids. V was trimmed by 4 bases and J by 3 bases, leaving 9 bases between them. In germline, CDR1 is KGHSH, CDR2 LQKENI. The CDR3 sequence is CASSQGKDTEAFF. For the CDR3, the DNA is TGTGCCAGCTCACAGGGAAAGGACACTGAAGCTTTCTTT.

The V call is TRBV19, the J call TRBJ1-1; 7 bases are shared with TRBD1. The CDR3 runs 14 residues. The V and J ends lost 6 bases and 3 bases, in that order; junction bases with no gene match: 7. The germline V gene encodes CDR1 LNHDA and CDR2 SQIVND (reference sequence). CDR3 coding DNA: TGTGCCAGTAGGAGACAGGGAGAGGACACTGAAGCTTTCTTT. It is translated as CASRRQGEDTEAFF.

This clone was seen just once. The V call is TRBV2, the J call TRBJ2-5, with 9 bases aligning to TRBD1. The trim removed 6 bases at V and 3 bases at J, leaving 8 bases unmatched. Germline V lookup: CDR1 SNHLY, CDR2 FYNNEI. This CDR3 has 15 amino acids. CDR3 nucleotide sequence: TGTGCCAGCAGGAGAATTAGGACAGGGGAAGAGACCCAGTACTTC. Translation: CASRRIRTGEETQYF.

The CDR3 DNA sequence: TGTGCCAGCAGTGATCAGGACGTAGACACTGAAGCTTTCTTT. Translation: CASSDQDVDTEAFF. This chain joins TRBV6-1 and TRBJ1-1; D not resolved. The CDR3 totals 14 residues. The germline V gene has CDR1 MNHNS and CDR2 SASEGT. Trimming cost V 3 bases and J 3 bases, with 11 bases left between them.

The chain combines TRBV19 with TRBJ1-6, with TRBD1 identical over 7 bases. CDR3 size: 14 residues. Germline CDR1 reads LNHDA; CDR2 reads SQIVND (reference sequence). V shed 6 bases, J shed 10 bases, and the junction held 9 bases outside the gene matches. CDR3 coding DNA: TGTGCCAGTAGGTCACAGGGGTTTGCATCACCCCTCCACTTT. This encodes CASRSQGFASPLHF.

This rearrangement joins TRBV5-1 to TRBJ1-4; 7 bases are a match to TRBD1. Trimming cost V 2 bases and J 4 bases; bases outside gene matches: 8. CDR1 is SGHRS, CDR2 YFSETQ, per germline. The CDR3 is made up of 16 amino acids. The CDR3 bases are TGCGCCAGCAGCTTAGGATACAGGGGCATTAATGAAAAACTGTTTTTT. Its protein is CASSLGYRGINEKLFF.

This clone was detected only a few times. The CDR3: CASRPTGGANAFF. DNA for the CDR3: TGTGCCAGCAGGCCGACGGGGGGCGCAAATGCTTTCTTT. V gene TRBV11-2 combines with J gene TRBJ1-1; tentatively, D is TRBD1 (6 bases). The CDR3 contains 13 residues. V dropped 6 bases and J dropped 11 bases, with 19 bases sitting between them. The germline gives CDR1 SGHAT, CDR2 FQNNGV. The variable domain in full, with the rest retrieved from reference TRBV11-2 and TRBJ1-1, is EAGVAQSPRYKIIEKRQSVAFWCNPISGHATLYWYQQILGQGPKLLIQFQNNGVVDDSQLPKDRFSAERLKGVDSTLKIQPAKLEDSAVYLCASRPTGGANAFFGQGTRLTVV.

The chain employs TRBV28 and TRBJ1-1; D is undetermined. The germline V gene encodes CDR1 MDHEN and CDR2 SYDVKM. The V and J ends lost 7 bases and 3 bases respectively, with 12 bases between them. This CDR3 has 13 amino acids. The CDR3 nucleotides read TGTGCCAGCAAAAGCCCCCTGTACACTGAAGCTTTCTTT. The encoded protein is CASKSPLYTEAFF.

This chain joins TRBV4-2 and TRBJ1-4; D is perhaps TRBD1 (5 bases). Germline loops: CDR1 LGHNA, CDR2 YNFKEQ. The CDR3 runs 18 residues. Deletions cut 0 bases from V and 0 bases from J, with 14 bases between. CDR3 coding DNA: TGTGCCAGCAGCCAAGATGGTCAGGCGGGGGCAACTAATGAAAAACTGTTTTTT. This sequence encodes CASSQDGQAGATNEKLFF.

J is TRBJ2-7 and V is TRBV5-1; D remains unclear. Germline CDR1 is SGHRS and CDR2 is YFSETQ. This CDR3 has 13 residues. Trimming cost V 2 bases and J 0 bases, with 6 bases left between them. CDR3 nucleotide sequence: TGCGCCAGCAGCTTCACAGTCTCCTACGAGCAGTACTTC. Translating gives CASSFTVSYEQYF.

The chain carries TRBV4-3 and TRBJ1-1; D is perhaps TRBD1 (5 bases). CDR1 is LGHNA, CDR2 YSLEER, per germline. The V gene lost 0 bases and the J gene lost 2 bases, with 10 bases spanning the gap. The CDR3 has 15 residues. The CDR3 here is CASSQDGAPNTEAFF. CDR3 nucleotide sequence: TGCGCCAGCAGCCAAGATGGGGCACCTAACACTGAAGCTTTCTTT.

The chain carries TRBV12-2 and TRBJ2-2; the D segment call TRBD1 is taken from the table without a DNA check. TRBV12-2 is flagged as a pseudogene. The CDR3 has 17 amino acids. The CDR3 here is CASRFGQGVLPAGELFF. DNA of the CDR3: TGTGCAAGTCGCTTTGGACAGGGGGTTTTGCCCGCCGGGGAGCTGTTTTTT.

V and J are TRBV5-1 and TRBJ2-5; D is ambiguous. Between the trimmed V and J ends, which lost 1 base and 5 bases, there was a span of 3 bases. This CDR3 contains 11 residues. Germline V gene lookup returns CDR1 SGHRS and CDR2 YFSETQ. The CDR3 loop is CASSLMETQYF. The CDR3 nucleotides read TGCGCCAGCAGCTTGATGGAGACCCAGTACTTC.

The genes are TRBV7-2 and TRBJ1-2; D unclear. The CDR3 runs to 13 residues. The V gene's germline CDR1 is SGHTA and CDR2 FQGNSA. Trimming left V 6 bases short and J 8 bases short, with 16 bases between. CDR3 protein: CASSPIPSEGYTF. The CDR3 DNA sequence: TGTGCCAGCAGTCCGATTCCCAGTGAGGGCTACACCTTC.

The V gene is TRBV7-2, the J gene TRBJ2-1, with D perhaps TRBD1 (5 bases). Between the trimmed V and J ends, which lost 1 base and 0 bases, there was a span of 7 bases. CDR3 length: 15 residues. Per germline, CDR1 SGHTA and CDR2 FQGNSA. CDR3 loop: CASSLGQGSYNEQFF. The DNA for the CDR3 is TGTGCCAGCAGCTTAGGGCAGGGCTCCTACAATGAGCAGTTCTTC.

This sequence joins TRBV5-6 and TRBJ1-5, with D unclear. The germline CDR1 and CDR2 sequences are SGHDT and YYEEEE. This CDR3 has 15 amino acids. The V end was cut by 4 bases, the J end by 1 base, with 12 bases between. CDR3 sequence (DNA): TGTGCCAGCAGCCCTAGTGTTAAAAGCAATCAGCCCCAGCATTTT. Residues: CASSPSVKSNQPQHF.

This chain connects TRBV7-9 to TRBJ1-2; possibly TRBD1 for D (5 bases). The germline V and J ends were trimmed by 0 bases and 0 bases, with 8 bases remaining between them. Germline loops: CDR1 SEHNR, CDR2 FQNEAQ (reference sequence). The CDR3 spans 15 residues. In DNA form, the CDR3 reads TGTGCCAGCAGCTTAGCAGGGGCCGCTAACTATGGCTACACCTTC. Amino acids: CASSLAGAANYGYTF. The full variable domain, rest sourced from reference TRBV7-9 and TRBJ1-2, is DTGVSQNPRHKITKRGQNVTFRCDPISEHNRLYWYRQTLGQGPEFLTYFQNEAQLEKSRLLSDRFSAERPKGSFSTLEIQRTEQGDSAMYLCASSLAGAANYGYTFGSGTRLTVV.

The chain combines TRBV9 with TRBJ2-1; the D is unclear. Trimming removed 0 bases at V and 0 bases at J, with 7 bases between. The germline gives CDR1 SGDLS, CDR2 YYNGEE. This CDR3 has 15 residues. The CDR3 DNA sequence: TGTGCCAGCAGCGTAGCGCCTAGCTCCTACAATGAGCAGTTCTTC. It is translated as CASSVAPSSYNEQFF.

This clone was seen just once. In nucleotides, the CDR3 is TGTGCCAGTAGTAAGGCTAGCGGGGCTCCCTACGAGCAGTACTTC. Translated, it gives CASSKASGAPYEQYF. The chain uses TRBV19 and TRBJ2-7, with 9 bases fitting TRBD2. CDR1 and CDR2 from the germline V gene are LNHDA and SQIVND (reference sequence). The V segment lost 4 bases and the J segment 2 bases; nucleotides outside the gene matches: 6. The CDR3 totals 15 residues. The full variable domain, with the rest looked up from reference TRBV19 and TRBJ2-7, is DGGITQSPKYLFRKEGQNVTLSCEQNLNHDAMYWYRQDPGQGLRLIYYSQIVNDFQKGDIAEGYSVSREKKESFPLTVTSAQKNPTAFYLCASSKASGAPYEQYFGPGTRLTVT.